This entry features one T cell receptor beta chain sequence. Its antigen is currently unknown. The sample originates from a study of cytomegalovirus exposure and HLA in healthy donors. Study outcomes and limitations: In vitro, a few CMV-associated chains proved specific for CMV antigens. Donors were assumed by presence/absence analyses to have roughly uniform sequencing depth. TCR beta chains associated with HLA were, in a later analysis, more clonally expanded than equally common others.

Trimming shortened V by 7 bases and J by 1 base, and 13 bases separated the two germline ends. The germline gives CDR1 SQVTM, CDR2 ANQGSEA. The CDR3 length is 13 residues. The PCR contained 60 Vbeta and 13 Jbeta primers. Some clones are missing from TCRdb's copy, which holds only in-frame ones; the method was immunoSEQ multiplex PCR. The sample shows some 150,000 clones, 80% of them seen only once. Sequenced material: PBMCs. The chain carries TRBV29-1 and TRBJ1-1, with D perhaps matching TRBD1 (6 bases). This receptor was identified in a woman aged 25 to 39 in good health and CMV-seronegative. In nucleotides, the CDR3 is TGCAGCGCTCGAACAGGGCGGAACACTGAAGCTTTCTTT. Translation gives CSARTGRNTEAFF. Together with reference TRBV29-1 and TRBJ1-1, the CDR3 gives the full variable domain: SAVISQKPSRDICQRGTSLTIQCQVDSQVTMMFWYRQQPGQSLTLIATANQGSEATYESGFVIDKFPISRPNLTFSTLTVSNMSPEDSSIYLCSARTGRNTEAFFGQGTRLTVV.